This T cell receptor beta chain was found in a study of T-cell memory formation after mild COVID-19. TCRdb reprocessed the 5' RACE reads via MiXCR and lists one record per CDR3 protein. The sample consists of roughly 340,000 distinct CDR3 sequences, around a fifth of them appearing once. CDR1 and CDR2 from the germline V gene are SGHNT and YYREEE (reference sequence). The CDR3 is 13 amino acids. J lost 1 base, V lost 7 bases, and 3 bases had no gene match. This clonotype was detected ten times or more. The TCR comes from a man aged 18 to 29 who had mild COVID-19 (a few samples of this study predate the infection). Cell type and time point are not known. The chain combines TRBV5-4 with TRBJ1-1, with 8 positions matching TRBD1. The sequencing input was PBMCs or a T cell subset sorted from them (not recorded which). The CDR3 DNA sequence: TGTGCCAGCTTGGGACAGGCGAACACTGAAGCTTTCTTT. Protein product: CASLGQANTEAFF. Looking up the rest from reference TRBV5-4 and TRBJ1-1 gives the full variable domain: ETGVTQSPTHLIKTRGQQVTLRCSSQSGHNTVSWYQQALGQGPQFIFQYYREEENGRGNFPPRFSGLQFPNYSSELNVNALELDDSALYLCASLGQANTEAFFGQGTRLTVV.